The 26 T cell receptor beta chains reported below all come from one sample, sequenced in a study of blood T cell repertoires in COVID-19. Profiled with immunoSEQ multiplex PCR; TCRdb holds only in-frame clones, not every one. This sample yields about 61,000 clones, of which around 88% are seen a single time; about 14% belongs to the top ten. Specimen: peripheral blood. Every receptor here comes from a human donor in a cohort sampled during active COVID-19.

The rearrangement joins TRBV7-8 to TRBJ1-6, with D hard to call. Trimming removed 5 bases at V and 2 bases at J, with 4 bases between. CDR1 and CDR2 from the germline V gene are SGHVS and FQNEAQ. The CDR3 is 13 amino acids. For the CDR3, the DNA is TGTGCCAGCAGCCCAACCTATAATTCACCCCTCCACTTT. Its protein is CASSPTYNSPLHF. Filled out from reference TRBV7-8 and TRBJ1-6, the complete variable domain reads GAGVSQSPRYKVAKRGQDVALRCDPISGHVSLFWYQQALGQGPEFLTYFQNEAQLDKSGLPSDRFFAERPEGSVSTLKIQRTQQEDSAVYLCASSPTYNSPLHFGNGTRLTVT.

This rearrangement joins TRBV25-1 to TRBJ1-3; TRBD1 might be the D (6 bases). The CDR3 has 17 amino acids. Germline V gene data show CDR1 as MGHDK and CDR2 as SYGVNS. V was trimmed by 1 base and J by 0 bases, leaving 13 bases between them. The CDR3 spells CASSESQGRPSGNTIYF. CDR3 DNA: TGTGCCAGCAGTGAATCACAGGGTCGTCCCTCTGGAAACACCATATATTTT.

The chain joins TRBV7-6 to TRBJ2-1, with 9 positions matching TRBD1. V shed 3 bases and J 7 bases; nucleotides not matched to a gene: 7. The CDR3 runs to 15 residues. CDR1 is SGHVS and CDR2 is FNYEAQ in the germline V gene. The CDR3 here is CASSFGQGIMNEQFF. As DNA, the CDR3 is TGTGCCAGCAGCTTCGGACAGGGGATAATGAATGAGCAGTTCTTC. The entire variable domain, with the rest obtained from reference TRBV7-6 and TRBJ2-1, is as follows: GAGVSQSPRYKVTKRGQDVALRCDPISGHVSLYWYRQALGQGPEFLTYFNYEAQQDKSGLPNDRFSAERPEGSISTLTIQRTEQRDSAMYRCASSFGQGIMNEQFFGPGTRLTVL.

The rearrangement links TRBV7-2 to TRBJ2-7; TRBD1 matches at 9 bases. Germline assignment: CDR1 SGHTA and CDR2 FQGNSA. With 4 bases clipped from V and 3 bases from J, the junction kept 4 bases outside the gene matches. The CDR3 sequence is 14 residues long. The CDR3 DNA follows: TGTGCCAGCAGCTCCGGGACAGGGTTCTACGAGCAGTACTTC. It codes for CASSSGTGFYEQYF.

J is TRBJ1-2 and V is TRBV4-2; TRBD1 matches at 7 bases. CDR3 length equals 15 residues. The ends lost 0 bases at V and 4 bases at J; junction bases unmatched: 5. Looked up from germline, CDR1 is LGHNA and CDR2 is YNFKEQ. The CDR3 reads CASSQDVTGVYGYTF. In DNA form, the CDR3 reads TGTGCCAGCAGCCAAGATGTAACAGGGGTCTATGGCTACACCTTC.

This CDR3 reads CASSLGLRDEQYF. The CDR3 DNA follows: TGTGCCAGCAGCTTAGGTTTACGGGACGAGCAGTACTTC. This chain links TRBV7-2 with TRBJ2-7; D unresolved. Germline CDR1 SGHTA, CDR2 FQGNSA. CDR3 length equals 13 residues. The V and J ends lost 1 base and 5 bases respectively, with 9 bases between them.

The chain has TRBV4-1 and TRBJ2-3; 9 bases are shared with TRBD2. Trimming cost V 4 bases and J 8 bases; bases outside gene matches: 16. The CDR3 contains 17 residues. Germline V gives CDR1 MGHRA, CDR2 YSYEKL. CDR3 DNA: TGCGCCAGCAGCCCCTCGGGTAGCGGGAGTTCGGATGGTACGCAGTATTTT. Translated, it gives CASSPSGSGSSDGTQYF.

The CDR3 coding sequence is TGCGCCAGCAGCCCGCGCAGCGGGAGGGCCCAAGGTGAGCAGTTCTTC. It encodes CASSPRSGRAQGEQFF. V and J are TRBV4-1 and TRBJ2-1, with 10 bases lining up with TRBD2. The V gene's germline CDR1 is MGHRA and CDR2 YSYEKL. CDR3 length: 16 amino acids. After removal of 4 bases from V and 9 bases from J, the junction contained 12 bases not matched to a gene.

CDR3 sequence reads: CATSGRTTANYGYTF. The DNA for the CDR3 is TGTGCCACCAGTGGGCGGACTACAGCTAACTATGGCTACACCTTC. The chain recombines TRBV24-1 with TRBJ1-2; D unresolved. This CDR3 has 15 amino acids. Trimming removed 5 bases at V and 0 bases at J, with 12 bases between. Germline CDR1 KGHDR, CDR2 SFDVKD.

This clone has only one observation. The chain is built from TRBV4-2 and TRBJ1-1; TRBD1 agrees at 9 bases. Germline V lookup: CDR1 LGHNA, CDR2 YNFKEQ. This CDR3 has 16 amino acids. The ends lost 1 base at V and 2 bases at J; junction bases unmatched: 5. The CDR3 sequence: CASSQAWTGVNTEAFF. The CDR3 DNA reads TGTGCCAGCAGCCAAGCCTGGACAGGGGTCAACACTGAAGCTTTCTTT.

V is TRBV2 and J is TRBJ1-6; D gene uncertain. V shed 2 bases and J shed 6 bases, with 5 bases lying between them. The germline gives CDR1 SNHLY, CDR2 FYNNEI. The CDR3 consists of 13 residues. DNA of the CDR3: TGTGCCAGCAGTGAAACAGCTAATTCACCCCTCCACTTT. Amino acid sequence: CASSETANSPLHF.

The chain recombines TRBV5-5 with TRBJ2-2; 9 bases are a match to TRBD1. Germline CDR1 reads SGHKS; CDR2 reads YYEKEE (reference sequence). The CDR3 extends over 16 amino acids. The junction had 8 bases not matched to a gene; V was cut back by 5 bases and J by 3 bases. The CDR3 DNA reads as TGTGCCAGCAGTCAACCGGGACAGGGTGACACCGGGGAGCTGTTTTTT. Translated: CASSQPGQGDTGELFF.

This sequence joins TRBV3-1 (or the pseudogene TRBV3-2) and TRBJ2-1; the match to TRBD2 covers 10 bases. Trimming cost V 6 bases and J 7 bases; bases outside gene matches: 6. This CDR3 has 14 amino acids. Germline CDR1 is LGHDT and CDR2 is YNNKEL (reference sequence). The CDR3 region is CASRHLAGENEQFF. In DNA, the CDR3 is TGTGCCAGCAGGCACCTAGCGGGAGAAAATGAGCAGTTCTTC.

The chain carries TRBV14 and TRBJ2-7; no definite D call. Germline assignment: CDR1 SGHDN and CDR2 FVKESK. The CDR3 sequence is 13 residues long. V was cut by 1 base and J by 1 base, with 5 bases left in between. The DNA of the CDR3 is TGTGCCAGCAGCCAAGGGGCGTCCTACGAGCAGTACTTC. Its translation is CASSQGASYEQYF.

The rearrangement joins TRBV2 to TRBJ1-5; D possibly corresponds to TRBD1 (5 bases). V dropped 6 bases and J dropped 3 bases, with 18 bases sitting between them. CDR1 is SNHLY, CDR2 FYNNEI, per germline. CDR3 length equals 16 residues. In DNA form, the CDR3 reads TGTGCCAGCAGCCGATTACCTCAGGGATTCAATCAGCCCCAGCATTTT. Encoded protein: CASSRLPQGFNQPQHF.

The rearrangement uses TRBV6-5 and TRBJ1-2; 7 bases line up with TRBD1. V shed 7 bases and J 3 bases; nucleotides not matched to a gene: 5. This CDR3 region has 13 residues. Germline CDR1 reads MNHEY; CDR2 reads SVGAGI. The CDR3 loop reads CASTTGTDYGYTF. The CDR3 DNA is TGTGCCAGCACCACCGGGACAGACTATGGCTACACCTTC.

The chain employs TRBV6-2 or TRBV6-3 and TRBJ1-1, with D possibly being TRBD1 (5 bases). Germline CDR1 reads MNHEY; CDR2 reads SVGEGT. Between the trimmed V and J ends, which lost 2 bases and 1 base, there was a span of 8 bases. The CDR3 is 14 amino acids. The CDR3 DNA reads as TGTGCCAGCAGTTACACGGGGGGGAACACTGAAGCTTTCTTT. This codes for CASSYTGGNTEAFF.

The chain couples TRBV24-1 to TRBJ2-1; 11 bases agree with TRBD1. CDR1 is KGHDR, CDR2 SFDVKD, per germline. Unmatched junction bases numbered 2, after V lost 9 bases and J lost 5 bases. CDR3 length: 13 residues. CDR3 bases: TGTGCCACCCGGGACAGGGGGGACAATGAGCAGTTCTTC. Translation gives CATRDRGDNEQFF.

CDR3 sequence (DNA): TGTGCCAGCAGTTTTTGGTCTCTAGCAGACACCGGGGAGCTGTTTTTT. This translates into CASSFWSLADTGELFF. The chain combines TRBV27 with TRBJ2-2, with D possibly being TRBD2 (5 bases). The CDR3 contains 16 residues. Per germline, CDR1 MNHEY and CDR2 SMNVEV (reference sequence). The germline V and J ends were trimmed by 3 bases and 3 bases, with 14 bases remaining between them.

The chain joins TRBV28 to TRBJ1-5; no firm D call. The CDR3 extends over 16 amino acids. Trimming cost V 5 bases and J 0 bases, with 14 bases left between them. Germline lookup yields CDR1 MDHEN and CDR2 SYDVKM. In DNA form, the CDR3 reads TGTGCCAGCAGTCCAGGAGGCGCGCTTAGCAATCAGCCCCAGCATTTT. Translating gives CASSPGGALSNQPQHF. Using reference TRBV28 and TRBJ1-5 for the parts outside the CDR3, the full variable domain is DVKVTQSSRYLVKRTGEKVFLECVQDMDHENMFWYRQDPGLGLRLIYFSYDVKMKEKGDIPEGYSVSREKKERFSLILESASTNQTSMYLCASSPGGALSNQPQHFGDGTRLSIL.

The V call is TRBV25-1, the J call TRBJ1-3; the D gene is possibly TRBD1 (5 bases). Germline V lookup: CDR1 MGHDK, CDR2 SYGVNS. The CDR3 loop spans 12 amino acids. Trimming stripped 7 bases from V and 3 bases from J, with 7 bases between. The CDR3 here is CASTRGGNTIYF. The CDR3 nucleotides are TGTGCCAGCACTAGGGGTGGAAACACCATATATTTT.

V is TRBV28 and J is TRBJ1-3; 7 nucleotides align to TRBD1. The CDR3 consists of 14 residues. Germline V gives CDR1 MDHEN, CDR2 SYDVKM. With V trimmed by 6 bases and J by 0 bases, 2 bases remained unmatched. DNA for the CDR3: TGTGCCAGCAGACGGACAGGCTCTGGAAACACCATATATTTT. Translated, it gives CASRRTGSGNTIYF. Full variable domain (missing parts from reference TRBV28 and TRBJ1-3): DVKVTQSSRYLVKRTGEKVFLECVQDMDHENMFWYRQDPGLGLRLIYFSYDVKMKEKGDIPEGYSVSREKKERFSLILESASTNQTSMYLCASRRTGSGNTIYFGEGSWLTVV.

This chain links TRBV28 with TRBJ2-1, with 7 bases that match TRBD1. The CDR3 length is 16 residues. CDR1 MDHEN and CDR2 SYDVKM come from the germline V gene. The trim removed 6 bases at V and 0 bases at J, leaving 8 bases unmatched. CDR3 sequence (DNA): TGTGCCAGCAGAGCAGGGGGTTCGGGCTCCTACAATGAGCAGTTCTTC. Residues: CASRAGGSGSYNEQFF.

The genes are TRBV4-1 and TRBJ2-1, with TRBD2 identical over 7 bases. Germline CDR1 is MGHRA and CDR2 is YSYEKL. Trimming removed 4 bases from V and 8 bases from J; junction bases left unmatched: 17. The length of the CDR3 is 17 residues. The CDR3 loop reads CASSLLLAGALTYEQFF. DNA of the CDR3: TGCGCCAGCAGCCTCCTTCTGGCGGGAGCTCTAACGTATGAGCAGTTCTTC.

This chain links TRBV19 with TRBJ1-4; D is possibly TRBD1 (5 bases). This CDR3 is 23 amino acids long. Per germline, CDR1 LNHDA and CDR2 SQIVND (reference sequence). The V and J ends lost 5 bases and 8 bases respectively, with 42 bases between them. CDR3 coding DNA: TGTGCCAGTAGTCGACACCGTCGCTCTCCGGGACTTGAACACGTTACGGGTAGGGAAAAACTGTTTTTT. Translation: CASSRHRRSPGLEHVTGREKLFF. The full variable domain, completed using reference TRBV19 and TRBJ1-4, is DGGITQSPKYLFRKEGQNVTLSCEQNLNHDAMYWYRQDPGQGLRLIYYSQIVNDFQKGDIAEGYSVSREKKESFPLTVTSAQKNPTAFYLCASSRHRRSPGLEHVTGREKLFFGSGTQLSVL.

CDR3 nucleotides: TGTGCCAGCAGCCGCGAACAGGGGAAAGTGAATGAGCAGTTCTTC. Its translation: CASSREQGKVNEQFF. The chain has TRBV7-3 and TRBJ2-1; 7 bases are a match to TRBD1. The CDR3 totals 15 residues. Germline V gives CDR1 SGHTA, CDR2 FQGTGA. Trimming at V came to 5 bases and at J to 7 bases, leaving 11 bases not matched to a gene.